The clone carrying this T cell receptor (beta chain) showed up many times. What it recognizes is unknown. The entry originates in a study of identical twins. Study-level results: Invariant T cells like MAIT and iNKT could partly confound the zero-insertion analyses. Less excess twin sharing appeared in beta out-of-frame sequences.

Each donor (without exception) was a healthy Caucasian. MiXCR was run by TCRdb on the 5' RACE reads, yielding one entry per CDR3 protein. The profile covers around 650,000 distinct CDR3 sequences, with just over 7% appearing a single time and 1.6% taken by the ten largest. The V gene's germline CDR1 is SEHNR and CDR2 FQNEAQ (reference sequence). Trimming removed 5 bases at V and 2 bases at J, with 13 bases between. The CDR3 is 15 residues long. This sample was shared with a second study, whose subject was yellow fever vaccine responses in identical twins. Turning to that study: Twins reportedly mounted vaccine T cell responses that seemed partly convergent, partly personalized.

The sequence was collected from a woman in her late teens or twenties in good health. Sequencing was carried out using PBMCs. J is TRBJ2-4 and V is TRBV7-9; D is tentatively TRBD1 or TRBD2 (5 bases each). In DNA, the CDR3 is TGTGCCAGCAGCCCCCCCGGGACCTCCAAAAACATTCAGTACTTC. It codes for CASSPPGTSKNIQYF.